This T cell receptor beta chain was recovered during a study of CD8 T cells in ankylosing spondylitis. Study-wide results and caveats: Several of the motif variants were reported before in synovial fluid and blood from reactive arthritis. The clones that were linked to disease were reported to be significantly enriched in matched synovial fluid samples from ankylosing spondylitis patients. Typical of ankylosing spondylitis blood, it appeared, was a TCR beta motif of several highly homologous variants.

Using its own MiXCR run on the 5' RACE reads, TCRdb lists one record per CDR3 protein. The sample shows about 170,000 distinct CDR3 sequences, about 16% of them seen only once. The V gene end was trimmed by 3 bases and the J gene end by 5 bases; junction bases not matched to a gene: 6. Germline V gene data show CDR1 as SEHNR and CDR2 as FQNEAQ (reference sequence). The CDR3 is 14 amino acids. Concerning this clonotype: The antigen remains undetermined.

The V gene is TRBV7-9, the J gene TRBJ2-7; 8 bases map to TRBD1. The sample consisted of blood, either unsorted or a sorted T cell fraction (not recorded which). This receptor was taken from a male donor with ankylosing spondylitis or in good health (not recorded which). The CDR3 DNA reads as TGTGCCAGCAGCTTCGACTCAGGGGGCCACGAGCAGTACTTC. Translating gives CASSFDSGGHEQYF.